The 26 T cell receptor beta chains below were found in one sample sequenced in a study of technical replicates of blood from a handful of donors. Sequencing used immunoSEQ multiplex PCR; TCRdb keeps in-frame clones, though not all of them. The sample lists about 97,000 clones, about 95% occurring once. The specimen sequenced was T cells isolated from PBMCs. These receptors were obtained from a human donor in good health.

This clone appeared once. The chain links TRBV6-5 to TRBJ2-7; a possible D gene is TRBD1 (6 bases). This CDR3 comprises 14 residues. The germline CDR1 and CDR2 sequences are MNHEY and SVGAGI. Trimming took off 0 bases at V and 3 bases at J, with 9 bases between the two ends. The CDR3 nucleotides are TGTGCCAGCAGTTACTCTGGACAGATCTACGAGCAGTACTTC. Amino acids: CASSYSGQIYEQYF.

The chain uses TRBV7-3 and TRBJ2-3, with 8 bases identical to TRBD2. With 0 bases clipped from V and 4 bases from J, the junction kept 6 bases outside the gene matches. The CDR3 runs 16 residues. Germline lookup yields CDR1 SGHTA and CDR2 FQGTGA. The CDR3 DNA reads TGTGCCAGCAGCTTAACGTCAACGGGAGGGTCAGATACGCAGTATTTT. Protein: CASSLTSTGGSDTQYF.

The rearrangement links TRBV6-5 to TRBJ2-7; the D gene is possibly TRBD2 (5 bases). V was trimmed by 5 bases and J by 6 bases, leaving 14 bases between them. The CDR3 length is 13 residues. The germline V gene has CDR1 MNHEY and CDR2 SVGAGI. The CDR3 DNA is TGTGCCAGCAGTAACAGTACTAGTGGCGAGCAGTACTTC. It specifies CASSNSTSGEQYF.

The J gene is TRBJ1-1, the V gene TRBV28; no reliable D call. CDR3 length equals 14 residues. V was pared by 6 bases and J by 1 base, with 12 bases between. CDR1 is MDHEN, CDR2 SYDVKM, per germline. The CDR3 reads CASRRTVWNTEAFF. The CDR3 DNA reads as TGTGCCAGCAGACGAACAGTCTGGAACACTGAAGCTTTCTTT.

The chain has TRBV28 and TRBJ1-3; TRBD1 is a possible D gene (6 bases). Germline V CDR1 and CDR2: MDHEN, SYDVKM. The V gene lost 3 bases and the J gene lost 8 bases, with 17 bases spanning the gap. The CDR3 runs to 15 residues. CDR3 in amino acids: CASSFRVQGGYTIYF. The CDR3 bases are TGTGCCAGCAGTTTTAGAGTACAGGGTGGGTACACCATATATTTT.

The genes are TRBV7-9 and TRBJ2-1; weak D call: TRBD2 (5 bases). Germline loops: CDR1 SEHNR, CDR2 FQNEAQ (reference sequence). V gave up 0 bases and J gave up 7 bases, with 13 bases separating them. The CDR3 is made up of 15 amino acids. In nucleotides, the CDR3 is TGTGCCAGCAGCTTAGCTGCCGGGAATAGGAATGAGCAGTTCTTC. Its translation is CASSLAAGNRNEQFF.

The CDR3 reads CASRHRDSSSYEQYF. For the CDR3, the DNA is TGTGCCAGTCGACACCGGGACAGTAGTTCCTACGAGCAGTACTTC. V and J are TRBV18 and TRBJ2-7; the match to TRBD1 covers 7 bases. This CDR3 region has 15 residues. Germline CDR1 reads KGHSH; CDR2 reads LQKENI. The trim removed 9 bases at V and 1 base at J, leaving 12 bases unmatched.

J is TRBJ2-5 and V is TRBV10-3, with 7 bases fitting TRBD1. CDR1 and CDR2 from the germline V gene are ENHRY and SYGVKD. Trimming removed 0 bases from V and 5 bases from J; junction bases left unmatched: 0. The CDR3 covers 13 residues. For the CDR3, the DNA is TGTGCCATCAGTGAGTCGACAGGGGAGACCCAGTACTTC. This encodes CAISESTGETQYF.

The chain employs TRBV28 and TRBJ2-2, with D unresolved. In germline, CDR1 is MDHEN, CDR2 SYDVKM. V gave up 7 bases and J gave up 7 bases, with 10 bases separating them. The CDR3 runs to 12 residues. The CDR3 DNA follows: TGTGCCAGCAATCGGGTTAACGGGGAGCTGTTTTTT. Encoded protein: CASNRVNGELFF.

Regarding this clone: Germline is not matched at one junction end, which may reflect a read error. The J gene is TRBJ2-7, the V gene TRBV6-1, with 9 positions matching TRBD1. Germline V gene lookup returns CDR1 MNHNS and CDR2 SASEGT. This CDR3 region has 12 residues. As DNA, the CDR3 is TGTGCCAGCAGGCTCCCGGGACAGGGCAACCTCTTC. Amino acid sequence: CASRLPGQGNLF.

The gene calls are TRBV10-2 and TRBJ2-7; TRBD2 agrees at 7 bases. The CDR3 length is 14 residues. Germline V gene data show CDR1 as WSHSY and CDR2 as SAAADI. Unmatched junction bases numbered 6, after V lost 2 bases and J lost 5 bases. CDR3: CASSERVAGNEQYF. CDR3 nucleotide sequence: TGCGCCAGCAGTGAGAGGGTAGCGGGCAACGAGCAGTACTTC.

The V and J genes are TRBV6-5 and TRBJ1-1; a weak D match, TRBD1 (5 bases). The length of the CDR3 is 13 residues. Germline values: CDR1 MNHEY, CDR2 SVGAGI. Trimming cost V 7 bases and J 1 base, with 10 bases left between them. As DNA, the CDR3 is TGTGCCAGCACCCCGGGGGGGAACACTGAAGCTTTCTTT. This sequence encodes CASTPGGNTEAFF.

This chain joins TRBV5-4 and TRBJ2-2, with 10 bases fitting TRBD2. Germline CDR1 is SGHNT and CDR2 is YYREEE (reference sequence). The V segment lost 4 bases and the J segment 6 bases; nucleotides outside the gene matches: 3. The CDR3 is 14 residues long. The CDR3 sequence is CASSLLAGAGELFF. The CDR3, as DNA: TGTGCCAGCAGCCTCCTAGCGGGAGCCGGGGAGCTGTTTTTT.

The chain has TRBV7-8 and TRBJ1-5; D gene unclear. Trimming pared 5 bases from V and 4 bases from J, leaving 12 bases between. This CDR3 has 14 residues. CDR1 SGHVS and CDR2 FQNEAQ come from the germline V gene. CDR3 protein: CASSIRLENQPQHF. CDR3 in DNA: TGTGCCAGCAGCATTCGACTGGAAAATCAGCCCCAGCATTTT.

The V call is TRBV6-5, the J call TRBJ2-1, with D tentatively TRBD2 (6 bases). The CDR3 extends over 12 amino acids. Germline V CDR1 and CDR2: MNHEY, SVGAGI. V lost 7 bases, J lost 10 bases, and 14 bases lay in between. This CDR3 reads CASTPGGTEQFF. For the CDR3, the DNA is TGTGCCAGCACCCCCGGAGGGACGGAGCAGTTCTTC.

This chain connects TRBV5-5 to TRBJ2-5; 8 bases fit TRBD2. There are 14 residues in the CDR3. The ends lost 0 bases at V and 4 bases at J; junction bases unmatched: 2. Germline CDR1 and CDR2: SGHKS and YYEKEE (reference sequence). CDR3 bases: TGTGCCAGCAGCTTGGTCCTAGCGGGAGAGACCCAGTACTTC. Translated: CASSLVLAGETQYF.

The V call is TRBV10-2, the J call TRBJ2-7, with D possibly TRBD2 on 6 matching bases. The CDR3 runs to 14 residues. V was cut by 4 bases and J by 0 bases, with 10 bases left in between. Germline CDR1 WSHSY, CDR2 SAAADI. The CDR3 DNA reads TGCGCCAGCAGTGGGGGGGTTAGCTCCTACGAGCAGTACTTC. Translation gives CASSGGVSSYEQYF.

This chain connects TRBV9 to TRBJ1-2, with D possibly TRBD1 on 5 matching bases. Trimming shortened V by 0 bases and J by 4 bases, and 10 bases separated the two germline ends. The germline gives CDR1 SGDLS, CDR2 YYNGEE. The CDR3 has 14 amino acids. This CDR3 reads CASSVGVGVYGYTF. CDR3 DNA: TGTGCCAGCAGCGTAGGGGTAGGGGTCTATGGCTACACCTTC.

V gene TRBV6-6 combines with J gene TRBJ1-5; D is uncertain. Germline values: CDR1 MNHNY, CDR2 SVGAGI (reference sequence). The CDR3 is 16 amino acids. V lost 2 bases to trimming and J lost 1 base, with 12 bases between them. CDR3 DNA: TGTGCCAGCAGTTACGAAATGGGCCTAAGCAATCAGCCCCAGCATTTT. This gives the protein CASSYEMGLSNQPQHF.

The chain carries TRBV6-4 and TRBJ2-2, with 10 bases fitting TRBD1. This CDR3 contains 14 residues. CDR1 is MRHNA, CDR2 SNTAGT, per germline. Trimming took 6 bases from V and 3 from J; bases not matched to a gene: 1. CDR3 protein: CASSGTGDTGELFF. Here the CDR3 DNA reads TGTGCCAGCAGCGGGACAGGGGACACCGGGGAGCTGTTTTTT.

The chain employs TRBV4-1 and TRBJ2-1, with TRBD2 matching 8 bases. The CDR3 runs to 16 residues. From germline, CDR1 is MGHRA and CDR2 YSYEKL. Trimming cost V 2 bases and J 1 base; bases outside gene matches: 4. CDR3 region: CASSQHPSGSYNEQFF. The CDR3 DNA is TGCGCCAGCAGCCAACATCCTAGCGGGTCCTACAATGAGCAGTTCTTC.

The chain joins TRBV6-1 to TRBJ2-3, with TRBD1 matching 11 bases. V lost 0 bases to trimming and J lost 4 bases; unmatched junction nucleotides: 3. Looked up from germline, CDR1 is MNHNS and CDR2 is SASEGT. The CDR3 is made up of 16 amino acids. The chain's CDR3 is CASSEAPGQGADTQYF. CDR3 nucleotides: TGTGCCAGCAGTGAAGCGCCGGGACAGGGGGCAGATACGCAGTATTTT.

This chain joins TRBV28 and TRBJ1-5, with TRBD1 matching over 10 bases. V lost 7 bases to trimming and J lost 4 bases; unmatched junction nucleotides: 7. Germline lookup yields CDR1 MDHEN and CDR2 SYDVKM. CDR3 length: 15 residues. CDR3 protein: CASIRRDRGNQPQHF. The CDR3 coding sequence is TGTGCCAGCATCCGCCGGGACAGGGGTAATCAGCCCCAGCATTTT.

The chain is built from TRBV6-4 and TRBJ2-2; D possibly corresponds to TRBD2 (6 bases). Per germline, CDR1 MRHNA and CDR2 SNTAGT. V dropped 3 bases and J dropped 7 bases, with 12 bases sitting between them. This CDR3 has 14 amino acids. The CDR3 loop is CASSERGGGGELFF. The CDR3, as DNA: TGTGCCAGCAGTGAGAGGGGAGGAGGCGGGGAGCTGTTTTTT.

This rearrangement joins TRBV7-9 to TRBJ2-1; 8 bases fit TRBD2. Germline V gene data show CDR1 as SEHNR and CDR2 as FQNEAQ (reference sequence). The trim removed 2 bases at V and 4 bases at J, leaving 4 bases unmatched. The CDR3 totals 15 residues. CDR3 sequence: CASSLKAGGYNEQFF. CDR3 DNA: TGTGCCAGCAGCTTAAAGGCGGGAGGATACAATGAGCAGTTCTTC.

The CDR3 protein is CASSLVSGRQDEQFF. DNA of the CDR3: TGTGCCAGCAGCTTGGTTAGCGGGAGGCAGGATGAGCAGTTCTTC. The chain links TRBV5-4 to TRBJ2-1; 10 bases align to TRBD2. CDR3 length equals 15 residues. Germline V gene lookup returns CDR1 SGHNT and CDR2 YYREEE (reference sequence). J lost 8 bases, V lost 0 bases, and 5 bases had no gene match.